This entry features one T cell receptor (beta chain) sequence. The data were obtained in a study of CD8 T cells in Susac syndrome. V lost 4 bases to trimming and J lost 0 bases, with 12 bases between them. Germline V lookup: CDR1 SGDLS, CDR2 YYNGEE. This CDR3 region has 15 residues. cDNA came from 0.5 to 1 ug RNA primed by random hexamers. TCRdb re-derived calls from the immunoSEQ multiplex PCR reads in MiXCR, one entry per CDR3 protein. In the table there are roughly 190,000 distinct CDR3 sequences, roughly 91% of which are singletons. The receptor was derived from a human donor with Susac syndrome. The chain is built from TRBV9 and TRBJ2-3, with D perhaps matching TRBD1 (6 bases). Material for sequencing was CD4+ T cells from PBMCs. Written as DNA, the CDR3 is TGTGCCAGCAGCAAACGACAGGCTAGCACAGATACGCAGTATTTT. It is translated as CASSKRQASTDTQYF.